Following are 3 T cell receptor beta chains from one sample sequenced in a study of shared clonotypes between healthy human individuals. Some clones are missing from TCRdb's copy, which holds only in-frame ones; the method was immunoSEQ multiplex PCR. The sample lists about 2.1 million clones; around 93% were seen once. Naive CD8 cells lacked CD45RO and underwent positive selection for CCR7, leaving out terminally differentiated effector memory CD45RA+ cells. Sequenced sample: naive CD8+ T cells from PBMCs. The receptors shown here come from a man younger than 35 in good health. Some clones in this sample may be carry-over from other donors' samples.

The V call is TRBV5-1, the J call TRBJ2-7; the D gene is possibly TRBD1 (6 bases). V gave up 4 bases and J gave up 5 bases, with 19 bases separating them. Germline-derived CDR1 and CDR2 are SGHRS and YFSETQ. This CDR3 region has 15 residues. The CDR3, as DNA: TGCGCCAGCAGCCGAAACAGGGCCCCTCTCCACGAGCAGTACTTC. Its translation is CASSRNRAPLHEQYF.

The chain employs TRBV5-1 and TRBJ1-3; D is perhaps TRBD1 (5 bases). V lost 5 bases, J lost 0 bases, and 12 bases lay in between. The CDR3 contains 15 residues. Germline V gives CDR1 SGHRS, CDR2 YFSETQ. CDR3 in DNA: TGCGCCAGCAGTTGGGGGGTTGGCTCTGGAAACACCATATATTTT. Protein: CASSWGVGSGNTIYF.

The chain recombines TRBV15 with TRBJ1-2; 10 bases match TRBD1. Losses at the gene ends were 3 bases for V and 6 bases for J; bases not matched to a gene: 7. Germline CDR1 and CDR2: LNHNV and YYDKDF (reference sequence). The CDR3 extends over 15 amino acids. The CDR3 nucleotides read TGTGCCACCAGCAGTCGGGAGGACAGGGGGGATGGCTACACCTTC. Protein product: CATSSREDRGDGYTF.